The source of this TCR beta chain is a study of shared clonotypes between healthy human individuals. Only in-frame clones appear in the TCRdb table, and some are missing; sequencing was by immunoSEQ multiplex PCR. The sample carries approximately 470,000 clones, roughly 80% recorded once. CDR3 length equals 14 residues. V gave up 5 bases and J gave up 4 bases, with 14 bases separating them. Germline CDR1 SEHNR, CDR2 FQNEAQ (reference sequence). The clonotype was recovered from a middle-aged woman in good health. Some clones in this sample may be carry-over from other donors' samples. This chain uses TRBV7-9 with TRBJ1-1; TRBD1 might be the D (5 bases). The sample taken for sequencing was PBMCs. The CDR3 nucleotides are TGTGCCAGCAGCCCCCAGGTCAGGGTCACTGAAGCTTTCTTT. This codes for CASSPQVRVTEAFF.